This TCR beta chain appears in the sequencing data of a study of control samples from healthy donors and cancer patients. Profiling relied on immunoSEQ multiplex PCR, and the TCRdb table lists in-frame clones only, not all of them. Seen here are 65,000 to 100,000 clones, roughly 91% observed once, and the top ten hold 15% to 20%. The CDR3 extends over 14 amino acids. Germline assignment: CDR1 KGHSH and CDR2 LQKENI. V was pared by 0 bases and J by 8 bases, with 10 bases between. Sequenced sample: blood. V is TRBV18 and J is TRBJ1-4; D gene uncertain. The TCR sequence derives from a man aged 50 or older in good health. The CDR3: CASSPPIPNEKLFF. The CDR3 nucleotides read TGTGCCAGCTCACCACCAATACCGAACGAAAAACTGTTTTTT.